The source of this T cell receptor beta chain is a study of blood T cell repertoires in COVID-19. Study summary: Whether acute or convalescent, the COVID-19 samples came from the United States, Italy and Spain.

In the original processing: Scientists estimated how many nucleated cells there were by amplifying reference gene primers. Method: immunoSEQ multiplex PCR; TCRdb's copy keeps in-frame clones and lacks some. V and J calls and clone size are those listed in that table; D and trimming were worked out from the DNA. The sample has 100,000 to 150,000 clones, approximately 85% seen once. CDR3 length equals 14 residues. The V and J ends lost 5 bases and 1 base, in that order; junction bases with no gene match: 4. Per germline, CDR1 SNHLY and CDR2 FYNNEI. Specimen: peripheral blood. This TCR derives from a young man with COVID-19, enrolled during active disease. The V call is TRBV2, the J call TRBJ1-2; TRBD1 matches 7 bases. The CDR3 region is CASSYTGDNYGYTF. In nucleotides, the CDR3 is TGTGCCAGCAGTTACACAGGGGATAACTATGGCTACACCTTC.